A single TCR beta chain is shown here with its context. Its antigen remains unidentified. The data derive from a study of CD8+ T cells in alopecia areata. Study-level points and caveats: In scalp samples, resident alphabeta T cells of normal skin are also sequenced. Elevated clonality characterized lesional scalp relative to normal scalp, particularly in alopecia totalis/universalis.

The CDR3 contains 14 residues. Germline values: CDR1 SGDLS, CDR2 YYNGEE. Trimming removed 2 bases at V and 4 bases at J, with 12 bases between. Sequencing templates came from extracted RNA that was reverse transcribed into cDNA. This table comes from immunoSEQ multiplex PCR, and its TCRdb copy is limited to in-frame clones, with some not included. The data contain about 69,000 clones, roughly three fifths of them singletons. Specimen: CD8+ T cells sorted from blood, collected at week 0. This clonotype originated in a human donor with alopecia areata. V usage is TRBV9 and J usage is TRBJ1-1; weak D call: TRBD1 (5 bases). The CDR3 DNA sequence: TGTGCCAGCAGCGTGGAGGGGACTACCACTGAAGCTTTCTTT. Its protein is CASSVEGTTTEAFF.